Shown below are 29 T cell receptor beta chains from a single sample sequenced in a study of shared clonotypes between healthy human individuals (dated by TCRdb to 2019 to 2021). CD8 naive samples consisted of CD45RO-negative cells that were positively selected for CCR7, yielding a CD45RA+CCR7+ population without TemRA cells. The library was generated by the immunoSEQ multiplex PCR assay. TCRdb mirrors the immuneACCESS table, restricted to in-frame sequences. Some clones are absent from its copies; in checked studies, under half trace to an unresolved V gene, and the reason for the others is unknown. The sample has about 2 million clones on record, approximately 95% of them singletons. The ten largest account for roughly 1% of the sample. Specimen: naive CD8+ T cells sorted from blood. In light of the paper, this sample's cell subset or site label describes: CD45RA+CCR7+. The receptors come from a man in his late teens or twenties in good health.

For the CDR3, the DNA is TGTGCCAGCAGCCGAGGACGACAGGGAATCCAGCCCCAGCATTTT. Encoded protein: CASSRGRQGIQPQHF. The rearrangement uses TRBV5-6 and TRBJ1-5, with 7 bases fitting TRBD1. The CDR3 is 15 amino acids. Germline trimming cut 4 bases from V and 7 bases from J; bases unmatched to any gene: 11. CDR1 SGHDT and CDR2 YYEEEE come from the germline V gene. Full variable domain (missing parts from reference TRBV5-6 and TRBJ1-5): DAGVTQSPTHLIKTRGQQVTLRCSPKSGHDTVSWYQQALGQGPQFIFQYYEEEERQRGNFPDRFSGHQFPNYSSELNVNALLLGDSALYLCASSRGRQGIQPQHFGDGTRLSIL.

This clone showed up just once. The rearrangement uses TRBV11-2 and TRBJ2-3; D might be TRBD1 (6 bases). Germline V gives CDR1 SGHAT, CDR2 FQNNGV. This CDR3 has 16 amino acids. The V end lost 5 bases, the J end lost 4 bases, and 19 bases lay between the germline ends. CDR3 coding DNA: TGTGCCAGCAGCGCTACAGGGCAAGAGATTTCAGATACGCAGTATTTT. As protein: CASSATGQEISDTQYF.

CDR3 sequence reads: CASSARTGGPYEQYF. In nucleotides, the CDR3 is TGTGCCAGCAGCGCTCGGACAGGGGGACCCTACGAGCAGTACTTC. The chain recombines TRBV13 with TRBJ2-7; 10 positions match TRBD1. The J segment lost 2 bases and the V segment lost 5 bases, leaving 6 bases of the junction unmatched. The CDR3 sequence is 15 residues long. Germline V gives CDR1 PRHDT, CDR2 FYEKMQ (reference sequence).

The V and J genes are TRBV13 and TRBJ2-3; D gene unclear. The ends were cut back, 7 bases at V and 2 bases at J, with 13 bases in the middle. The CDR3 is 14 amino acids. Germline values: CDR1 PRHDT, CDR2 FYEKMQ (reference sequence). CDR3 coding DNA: TGTGCCAGCATCCTGTCTGGCTCCACAGATACGCAGTATTTT. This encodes CASILSGSTDTQYF. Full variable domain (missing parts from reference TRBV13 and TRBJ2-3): AAGVIQSPRHLIKEKRETATLKCYPIPRHDTVYWYQQGPGQDPQFLISFYEKMQSDKGSIPDRFSAQQFSDYHSELNMSSLELGDSALYFCASILSGSTDTQYFGPGTRLTVL.

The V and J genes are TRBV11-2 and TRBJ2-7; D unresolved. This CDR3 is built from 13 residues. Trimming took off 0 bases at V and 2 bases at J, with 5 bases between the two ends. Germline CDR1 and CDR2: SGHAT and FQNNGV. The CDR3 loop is CASSLDTTYEQYF. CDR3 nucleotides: TGTGCCAGCAGCTTAGATACTACCTACGAGCAGTACTTC.

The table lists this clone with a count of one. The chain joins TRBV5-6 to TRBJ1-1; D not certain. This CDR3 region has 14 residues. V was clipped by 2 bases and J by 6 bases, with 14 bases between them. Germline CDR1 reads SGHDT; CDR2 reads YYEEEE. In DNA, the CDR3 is TGTGCCAGCAGCTTTACAACGGCCCCCCCTGAAGCTTTCTTT. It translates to CASSFTTAPPEAFF.

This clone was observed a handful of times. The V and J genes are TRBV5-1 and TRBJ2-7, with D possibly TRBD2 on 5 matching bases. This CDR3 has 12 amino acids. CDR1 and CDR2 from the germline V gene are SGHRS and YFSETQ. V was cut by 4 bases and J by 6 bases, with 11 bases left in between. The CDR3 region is CASSGDYFEQYF. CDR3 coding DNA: TGCGCCAGCAGCGGAGACTACTTCGAGCAGTACTTC.

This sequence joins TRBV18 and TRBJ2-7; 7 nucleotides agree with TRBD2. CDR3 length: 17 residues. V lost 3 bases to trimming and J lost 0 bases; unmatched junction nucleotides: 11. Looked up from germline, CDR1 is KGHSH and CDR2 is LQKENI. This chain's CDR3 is CASSPFGTTTASYEQYF. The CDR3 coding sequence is TGTGCCAGCTCACCCTTTGGGACTACCACGGCCTCCTACGAGCAGTACTTC.

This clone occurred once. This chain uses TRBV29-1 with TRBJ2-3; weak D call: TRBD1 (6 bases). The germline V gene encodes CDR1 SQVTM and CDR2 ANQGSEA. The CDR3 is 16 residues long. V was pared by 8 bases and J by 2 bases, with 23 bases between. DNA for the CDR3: TGCAGCTTCACAGGGATCGGATTCCCGCTCACAGATACGCAGTATTTT. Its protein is CSFTGIGFPLTDTQYF.

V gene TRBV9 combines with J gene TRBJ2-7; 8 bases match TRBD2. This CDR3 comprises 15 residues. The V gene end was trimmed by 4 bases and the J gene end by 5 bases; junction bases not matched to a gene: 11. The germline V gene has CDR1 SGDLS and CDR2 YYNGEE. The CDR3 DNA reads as TGTGCCAGCAGCATCTCCTTCGGGGGGGTTCACGAGCAGTACTTC. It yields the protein CASSISFGGVHEQYF.

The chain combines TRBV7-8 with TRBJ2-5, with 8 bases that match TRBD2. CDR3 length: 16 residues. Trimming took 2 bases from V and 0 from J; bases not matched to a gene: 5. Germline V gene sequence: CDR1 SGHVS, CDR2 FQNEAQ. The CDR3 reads CASSLSSSGYQETQYF. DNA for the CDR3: TGTGCCAGCAGCTTATCTTCTAGCGGGTACCAAGAGACCCAGTACTTC.

The CDR3, as DNA: TGTGCCTGGGGCGGGGAGACCTACGAGCAGTACTTC. Its protein is CAWGGETYEQYF. V and J are TRBV30 and TRBJ2-7, with a tentative D call TRBD2 (6 bases). Trimming pared 5 bases from V and 2 bases from J, leaving 10 bases between. CDR1 is GTSNPN and CDR2 is SVGIG in the germline V gene (reference sequence). The CDR3 has 12 amino acids.

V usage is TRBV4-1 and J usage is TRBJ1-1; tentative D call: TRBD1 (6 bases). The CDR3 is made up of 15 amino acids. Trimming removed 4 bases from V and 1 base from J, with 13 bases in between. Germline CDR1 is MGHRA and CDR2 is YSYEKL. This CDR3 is CASSRTQGSNTEAFF. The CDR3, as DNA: TGCGCCAGCAGCCGAACACAGGGATCGAACACTGAAGCTTTCTTT.

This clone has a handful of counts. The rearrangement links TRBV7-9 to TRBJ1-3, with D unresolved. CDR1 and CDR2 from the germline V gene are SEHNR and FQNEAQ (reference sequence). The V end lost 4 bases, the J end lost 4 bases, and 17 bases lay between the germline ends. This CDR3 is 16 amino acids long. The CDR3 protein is CASSSQVAGGGNTIYF. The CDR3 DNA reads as TGTGCCAGCAGCTCCCAAGTGGCGGGTGGAGGAAACACCATATATTTT.

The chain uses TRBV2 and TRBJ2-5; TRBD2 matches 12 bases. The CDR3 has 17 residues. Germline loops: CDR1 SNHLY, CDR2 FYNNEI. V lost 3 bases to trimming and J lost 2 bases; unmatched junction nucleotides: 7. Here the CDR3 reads CASSEASGRVIQETQYF. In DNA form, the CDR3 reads TGTGCCAGCAGTGAGGCTAGCGGGAGGGTAATACAAGAGACCCAGTACTTC.

The CDR3 DNA follows: TGTGCCAGTAGTATAACGTGGCTTAGCTCTGGAAACACCATATATTTT. Amino acid sequence: CASSITWLSSGNTIYF. The chain combines TRBV19 with TRBJ1-3; D is unclear. V lost 2 bases, J lost 0 bases, and 11 bases lay in between. This CDR3 is built from 16 residues. Germline CDR1 and CDR2: LNHDA and SQIVND (reference sequence).

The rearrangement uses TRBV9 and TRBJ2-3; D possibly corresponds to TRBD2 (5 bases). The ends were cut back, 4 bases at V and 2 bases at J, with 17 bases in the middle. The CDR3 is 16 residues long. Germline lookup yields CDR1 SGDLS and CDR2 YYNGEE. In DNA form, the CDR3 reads TGTGCCAGCAGCTCACGAGCGGCGGTGAACACAGATACGCAGTATTTT. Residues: CASSSRAAVNTDTQYF.

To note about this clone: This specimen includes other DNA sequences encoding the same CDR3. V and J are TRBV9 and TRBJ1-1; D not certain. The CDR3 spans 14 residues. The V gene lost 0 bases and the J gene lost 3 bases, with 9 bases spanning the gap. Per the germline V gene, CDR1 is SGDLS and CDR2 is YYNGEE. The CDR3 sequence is CASSVAGLDTEAFF. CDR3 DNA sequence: TGTGCCAGCAGCGTAGCGGGGTTGGACACTGAAGCTTTCTTT.

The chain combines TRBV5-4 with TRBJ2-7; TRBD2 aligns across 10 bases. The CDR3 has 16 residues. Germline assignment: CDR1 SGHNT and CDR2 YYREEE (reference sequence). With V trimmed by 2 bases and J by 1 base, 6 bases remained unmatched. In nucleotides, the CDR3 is TGTGCCAGCAGCTTAACCCCGGGACTAGCGTCCTACGAGCAGTACTTC. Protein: CASSLTPGLASYEQYF.

CDR3 sequence (DNA): TGTGCCAGCAGCATGAGCGGGACCTACGAGCAGTACTTC. It is translated as CASSMSGTYEQYF. The chain uses TRBV7-2 and TRBJ2-7, with 7 bases lining up with TRBD2. With 5 bases clipped from V and 2 bases from J, the junction kept 3 bases outside the gene matches. CDR1 and CDR2 from the germline V gene are SGHTA and FQGNSA. The CDR3 has 13 amino acids.

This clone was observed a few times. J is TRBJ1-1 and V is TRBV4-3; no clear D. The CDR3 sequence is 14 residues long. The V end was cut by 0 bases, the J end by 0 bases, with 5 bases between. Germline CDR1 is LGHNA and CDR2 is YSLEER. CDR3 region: CASSQDPVNTEAFF. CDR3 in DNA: TGCGCCAGCAGCCAAGATCCGGTGAACACTGAAGCTTTCTTT.

CDR3 residues: CAISDSDSNQPQHF. The CDR3 nucleotides read TGTGCCATCAGTGACTCGGACAGCAATCAGCCCCAGCATTTT. The chain combines TRBV10-3 with TRBJ1-5; D call uncertain. This CDR3 has 14 amino acids. Trimming removed 3 bases from V and 1 base from J, with 7 bases in between. Germline CDR1 reads ENHRY; CDR2 reads SYGVKD.

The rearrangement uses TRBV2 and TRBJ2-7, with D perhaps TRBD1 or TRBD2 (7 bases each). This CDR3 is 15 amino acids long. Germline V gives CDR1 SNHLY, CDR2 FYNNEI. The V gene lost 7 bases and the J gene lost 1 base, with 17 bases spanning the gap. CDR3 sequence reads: CASTEGGTASYEQYF. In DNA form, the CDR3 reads TGTGCCAGCACCGAGGGGGGGACAGCATCCTACGAGCAGTACTTC.

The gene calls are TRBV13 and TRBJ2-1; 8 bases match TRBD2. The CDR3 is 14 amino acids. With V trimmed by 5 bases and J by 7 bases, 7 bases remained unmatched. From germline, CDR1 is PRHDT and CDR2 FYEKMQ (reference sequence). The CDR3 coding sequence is TGTGCCAGCAGCGAATCCGGGGGGGCGAATGAGCAGTTCTTC. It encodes CASSESGGANEQFF.

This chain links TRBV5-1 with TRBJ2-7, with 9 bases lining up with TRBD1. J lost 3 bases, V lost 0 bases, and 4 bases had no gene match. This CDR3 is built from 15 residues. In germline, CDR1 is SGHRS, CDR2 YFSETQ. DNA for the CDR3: TGCGCCAGCAGCTTGGGGGACAGGGCAGTCTACGAGCAGTACTTC. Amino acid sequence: CASSLGDRAVYEQYF.

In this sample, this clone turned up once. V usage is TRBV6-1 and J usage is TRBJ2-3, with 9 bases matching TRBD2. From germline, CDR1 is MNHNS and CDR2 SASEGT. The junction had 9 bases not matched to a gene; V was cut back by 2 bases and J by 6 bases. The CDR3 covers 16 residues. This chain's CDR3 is CASSELIAGVFDTQYF. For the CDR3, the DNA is TGTGCCAGCAGTGAACTAATAGCGGGAGTGTTCGATACGCAGTATTTT.

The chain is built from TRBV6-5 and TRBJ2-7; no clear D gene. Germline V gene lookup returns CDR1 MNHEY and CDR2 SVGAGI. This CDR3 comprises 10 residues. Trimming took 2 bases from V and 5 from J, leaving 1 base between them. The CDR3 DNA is TGTGCCAGCAGTTACGACGAGCAGTACTTC. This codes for CASSYDEQYF.

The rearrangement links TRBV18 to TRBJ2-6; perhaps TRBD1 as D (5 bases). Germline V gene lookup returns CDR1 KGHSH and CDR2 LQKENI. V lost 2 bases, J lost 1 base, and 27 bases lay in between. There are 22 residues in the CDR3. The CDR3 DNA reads TGTGCCAGCTCACCAATCACGTTAGAAGCACAGGCTGCCTTATCTGGGGCCAACGTCCTGACTTTC. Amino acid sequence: CASSPITLEAQAALSGANVLTF.

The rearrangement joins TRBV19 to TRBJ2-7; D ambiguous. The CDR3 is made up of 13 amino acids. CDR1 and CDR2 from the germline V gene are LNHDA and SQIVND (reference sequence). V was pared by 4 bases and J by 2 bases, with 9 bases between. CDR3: CASSNHLPYEQYF. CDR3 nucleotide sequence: TGTGCCAGTAGTAATCATCTCCCCTACGAGCAGTACTTC. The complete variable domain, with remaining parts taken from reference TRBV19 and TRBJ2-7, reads DGGITQSPKYLFRKEGQNVTLSCEQNLNHDAMYWYRQDPGQGLRLIYYSQIVNDFQKGDIAEGYSVSREKKESFPLTVTSAQKNPTAFYLCASSNHLPYEQYFGPGTRLTVT.